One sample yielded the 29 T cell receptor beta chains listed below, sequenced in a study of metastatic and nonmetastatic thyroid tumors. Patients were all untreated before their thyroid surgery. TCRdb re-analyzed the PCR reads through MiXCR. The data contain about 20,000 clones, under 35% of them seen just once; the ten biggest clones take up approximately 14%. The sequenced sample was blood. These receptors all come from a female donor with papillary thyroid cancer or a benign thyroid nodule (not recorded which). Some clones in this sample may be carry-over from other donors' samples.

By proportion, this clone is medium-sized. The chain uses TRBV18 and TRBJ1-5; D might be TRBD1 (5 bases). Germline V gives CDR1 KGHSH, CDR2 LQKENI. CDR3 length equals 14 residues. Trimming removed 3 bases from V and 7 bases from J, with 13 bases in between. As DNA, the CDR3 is TGTGCCAGCTCACCCCAGCAGGGCGGCCAGCCCCAGCATTTT. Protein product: CASSPQQGGQPQHF.

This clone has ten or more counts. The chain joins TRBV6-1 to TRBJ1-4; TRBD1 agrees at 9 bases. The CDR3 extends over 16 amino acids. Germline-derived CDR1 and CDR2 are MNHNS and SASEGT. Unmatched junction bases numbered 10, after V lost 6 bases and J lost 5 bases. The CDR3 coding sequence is TGTGCCAGCAGATATAGTTTGGGGACAGGGAATGAAAAACTGTTTTTT. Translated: CASRYSLGTGNEKLFF.

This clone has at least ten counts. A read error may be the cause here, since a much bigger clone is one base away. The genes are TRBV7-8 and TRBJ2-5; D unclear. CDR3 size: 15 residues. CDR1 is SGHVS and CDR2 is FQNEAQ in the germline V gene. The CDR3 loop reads CASSSSRAVGFGQCF. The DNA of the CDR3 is TGTGCCAGCAGCTCATCCCGGGCGGTAGGGTTTGGCCAGTGCTTC.

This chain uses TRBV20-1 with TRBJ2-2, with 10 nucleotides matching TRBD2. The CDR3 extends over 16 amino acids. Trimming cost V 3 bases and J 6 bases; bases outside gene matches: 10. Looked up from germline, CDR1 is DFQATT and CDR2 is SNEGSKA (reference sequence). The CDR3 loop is CSARLAGVKLAGELFF. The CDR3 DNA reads TGCAGTGCTAGGCTAGCGGGAGTTAAATTGGCCGGGGAGCTGTTTTTT.

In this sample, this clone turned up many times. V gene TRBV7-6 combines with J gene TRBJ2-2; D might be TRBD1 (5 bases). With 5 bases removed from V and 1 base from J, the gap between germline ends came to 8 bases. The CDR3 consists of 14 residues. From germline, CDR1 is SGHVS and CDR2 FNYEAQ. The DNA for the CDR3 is TGTGCCAGCAGCCCCGGACAGAACACCGGGGAGCTGTTTTTT. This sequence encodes CASSPGQNTGELFF.

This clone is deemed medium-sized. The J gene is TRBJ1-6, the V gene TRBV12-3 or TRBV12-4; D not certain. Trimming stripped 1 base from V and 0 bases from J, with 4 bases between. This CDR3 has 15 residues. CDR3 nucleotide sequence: TGTGCCAGCAGTTTAGGGAGCTCCTATAATTCACCCCTCCACTTT. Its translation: CASSLGSSYNSPLHF.

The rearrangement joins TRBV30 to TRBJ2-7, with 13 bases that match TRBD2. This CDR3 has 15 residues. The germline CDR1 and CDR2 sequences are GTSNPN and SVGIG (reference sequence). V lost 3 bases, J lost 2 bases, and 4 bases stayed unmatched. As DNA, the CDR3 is TGTGCCTGGAGGGCGGGACTAGCGGGAACCTACGAGCAGTACTTC. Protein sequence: CAWRAGLAGTYEQYF.

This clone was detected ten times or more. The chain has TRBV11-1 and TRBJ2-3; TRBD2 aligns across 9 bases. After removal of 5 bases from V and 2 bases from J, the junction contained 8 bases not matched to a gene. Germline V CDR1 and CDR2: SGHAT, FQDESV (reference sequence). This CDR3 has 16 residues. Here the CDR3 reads CASSPKLAGLTDTQYF. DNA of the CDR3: TGTGCCAGCAGCCCCAAACTAGCGGGTCTCACAGATACGCAGTATTTT.

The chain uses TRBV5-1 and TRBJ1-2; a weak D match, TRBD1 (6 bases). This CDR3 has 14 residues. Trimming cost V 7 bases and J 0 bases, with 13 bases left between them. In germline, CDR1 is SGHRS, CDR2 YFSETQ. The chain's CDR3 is CASGQTDANYGYTF. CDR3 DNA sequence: TGCGCCAGCGGACAGACAGACGCTAACTATGGCTACACCTTC.

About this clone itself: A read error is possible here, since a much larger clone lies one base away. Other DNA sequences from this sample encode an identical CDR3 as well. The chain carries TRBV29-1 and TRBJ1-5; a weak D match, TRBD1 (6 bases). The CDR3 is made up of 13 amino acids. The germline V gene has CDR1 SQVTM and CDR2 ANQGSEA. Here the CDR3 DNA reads TGCAGCGTTGATTCAGGGGACAATCAGCCCCAACATTTT. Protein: CSVDSGDNQPQHF. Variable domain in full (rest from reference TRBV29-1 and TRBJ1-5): SAVISQKPSRDICQRGTSLTIQCQVDSQVTMMFWYRQQPGQSLTLIATANQGSEATYESGFVIDKFPISRPNLTFSTLTVSNMSPEDSSIYLCSVDSGDNQPQHFGDGTRLSIL.

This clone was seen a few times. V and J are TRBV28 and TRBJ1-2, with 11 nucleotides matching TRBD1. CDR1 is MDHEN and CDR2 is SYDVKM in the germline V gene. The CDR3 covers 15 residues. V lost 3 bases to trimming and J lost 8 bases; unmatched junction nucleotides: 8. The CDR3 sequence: CASSFNPGQGEGYTF. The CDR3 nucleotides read TGTGCCAGCAGTTTTAACCCGGGACAGGGGGAGGGCTACACCTTC.

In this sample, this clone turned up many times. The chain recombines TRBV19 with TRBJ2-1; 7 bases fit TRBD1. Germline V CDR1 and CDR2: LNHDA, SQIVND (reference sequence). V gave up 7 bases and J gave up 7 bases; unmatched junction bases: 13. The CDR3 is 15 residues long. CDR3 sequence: CASTTTGQYFNEQFF. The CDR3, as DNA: TGTGCCAGTACCACAACGGGACAGTACTTTAATGAGCAGTTCTTC.

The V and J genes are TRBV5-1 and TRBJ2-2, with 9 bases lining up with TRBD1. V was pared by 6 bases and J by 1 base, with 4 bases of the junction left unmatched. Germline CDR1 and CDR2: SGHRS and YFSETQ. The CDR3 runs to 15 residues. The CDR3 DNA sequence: TGCGCCAGCACCCGACAGGGGGAGAACACCGGGGAGCTGTTTTTT. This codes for CASTRQGENTGELFF.

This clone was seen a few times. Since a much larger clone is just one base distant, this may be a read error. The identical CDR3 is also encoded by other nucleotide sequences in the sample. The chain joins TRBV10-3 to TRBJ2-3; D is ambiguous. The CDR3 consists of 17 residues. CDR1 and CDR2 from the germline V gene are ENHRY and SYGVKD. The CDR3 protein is CTISESVAARHTDTQYF. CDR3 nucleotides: TGTACCATCAGTGAGTCAGTTGCTGCTCGACACACAGATACGCAGTATTTT.

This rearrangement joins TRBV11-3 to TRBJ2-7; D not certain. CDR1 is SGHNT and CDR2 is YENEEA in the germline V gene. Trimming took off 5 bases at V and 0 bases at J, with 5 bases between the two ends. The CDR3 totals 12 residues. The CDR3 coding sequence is TGTGCCAGCAGCGCATCCTCCTACGAGCAGTACTTC. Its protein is CASSASSYEQYF.

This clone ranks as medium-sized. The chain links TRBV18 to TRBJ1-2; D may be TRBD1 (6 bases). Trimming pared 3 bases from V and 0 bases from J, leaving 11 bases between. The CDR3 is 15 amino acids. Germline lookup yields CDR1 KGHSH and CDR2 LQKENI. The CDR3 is CASSPDRQANYGYTF. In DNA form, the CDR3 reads TGTGCCAGCTCACCCGACAGGCAAGCTAACTATGGCTACACCTTC.

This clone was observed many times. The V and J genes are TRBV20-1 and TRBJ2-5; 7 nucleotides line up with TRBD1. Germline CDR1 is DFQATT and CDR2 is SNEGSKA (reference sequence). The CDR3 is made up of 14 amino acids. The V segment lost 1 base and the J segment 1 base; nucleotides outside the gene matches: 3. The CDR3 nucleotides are TGCAGTGCTAGAGGAGGGACAGTCCAAGAGACCCAGTACTTC. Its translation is CSARGGTVQETQYF.

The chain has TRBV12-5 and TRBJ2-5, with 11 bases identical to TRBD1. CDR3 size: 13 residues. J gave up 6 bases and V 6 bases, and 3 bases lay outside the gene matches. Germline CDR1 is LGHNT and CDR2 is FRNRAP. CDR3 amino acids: CASGTDRGQTQYF. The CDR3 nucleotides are TGTGCTAGTGGAACGGACAGGGGGCAGACCCAGTACTTC.

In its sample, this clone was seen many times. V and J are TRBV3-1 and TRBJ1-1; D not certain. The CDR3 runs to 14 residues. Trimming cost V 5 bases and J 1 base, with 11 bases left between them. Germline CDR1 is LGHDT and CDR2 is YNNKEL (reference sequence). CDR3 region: CASSSRHRNTEAFF. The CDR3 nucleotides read TGTGCCAGCAGCTCCCGACACCGGAACACTGAAGCTTTCTTT.

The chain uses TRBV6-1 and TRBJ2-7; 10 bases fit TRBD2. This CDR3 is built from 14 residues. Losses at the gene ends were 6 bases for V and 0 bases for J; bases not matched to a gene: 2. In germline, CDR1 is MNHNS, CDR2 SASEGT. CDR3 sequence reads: CASRVAGGSYEQYF. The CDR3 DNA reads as TGTGCCAGCAGGGTAGCGGGAGGCTCCTACGAGCAGTACTTC.

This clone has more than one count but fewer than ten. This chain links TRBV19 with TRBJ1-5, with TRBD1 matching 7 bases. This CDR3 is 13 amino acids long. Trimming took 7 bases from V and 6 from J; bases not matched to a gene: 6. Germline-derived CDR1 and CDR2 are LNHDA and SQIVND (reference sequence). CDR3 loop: CASTDREGQPQHF. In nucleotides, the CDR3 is TGTGCCAGTACCGACAGGGAAGGTCAGCCCCAGCATTTT.

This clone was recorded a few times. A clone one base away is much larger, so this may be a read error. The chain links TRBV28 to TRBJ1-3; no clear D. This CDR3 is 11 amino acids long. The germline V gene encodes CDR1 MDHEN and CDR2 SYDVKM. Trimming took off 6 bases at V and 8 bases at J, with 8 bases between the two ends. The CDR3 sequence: CASSPWDTIYF. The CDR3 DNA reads TGTGCCAGCAGCCCATGGGACACCATATATTTT.

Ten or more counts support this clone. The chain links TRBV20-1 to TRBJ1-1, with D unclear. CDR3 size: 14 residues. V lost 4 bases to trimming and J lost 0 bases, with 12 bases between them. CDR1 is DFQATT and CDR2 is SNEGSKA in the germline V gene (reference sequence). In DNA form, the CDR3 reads TGCAGTGCTAATATAGGGAGAATGAACACTGAAGCTTTCTTT. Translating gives CSANIGRMNTEAFF.

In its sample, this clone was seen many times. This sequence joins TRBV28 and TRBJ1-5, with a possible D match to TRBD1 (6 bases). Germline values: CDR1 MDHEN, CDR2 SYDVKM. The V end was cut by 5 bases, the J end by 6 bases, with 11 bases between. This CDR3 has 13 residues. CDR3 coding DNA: TGTGCCAGCAGTCCCCAGGGGCCTCAGCCCCAGCATTTT. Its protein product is CASSPQGPQPQHF.

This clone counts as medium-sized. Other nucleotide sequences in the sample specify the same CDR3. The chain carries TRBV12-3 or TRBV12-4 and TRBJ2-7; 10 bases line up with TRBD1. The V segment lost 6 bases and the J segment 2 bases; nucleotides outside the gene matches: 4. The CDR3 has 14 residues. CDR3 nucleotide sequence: TGTGCCAGCAGCCCCGGGACAGGGGCCTACGAGCAGTACTTC. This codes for CASSPGTGAYEQYF.

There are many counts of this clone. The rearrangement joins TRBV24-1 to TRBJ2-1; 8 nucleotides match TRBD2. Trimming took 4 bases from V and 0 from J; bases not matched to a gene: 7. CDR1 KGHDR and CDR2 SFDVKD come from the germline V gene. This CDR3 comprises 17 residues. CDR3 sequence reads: CATSDYSGRVSYNEQFF. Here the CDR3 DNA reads TGTGCCACCAGTGACTACAGCGGGAGAGTCTCCTACAATGAGCAGTTCTTC.

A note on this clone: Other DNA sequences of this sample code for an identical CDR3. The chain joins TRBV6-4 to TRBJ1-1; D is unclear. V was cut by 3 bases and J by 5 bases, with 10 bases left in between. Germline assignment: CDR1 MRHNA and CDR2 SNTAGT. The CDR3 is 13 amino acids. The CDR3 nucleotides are TGTGCCAGCAGTGAAAGTCCTAATACTGAAGCTTTCTTT. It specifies CASSESPNTEAFF.

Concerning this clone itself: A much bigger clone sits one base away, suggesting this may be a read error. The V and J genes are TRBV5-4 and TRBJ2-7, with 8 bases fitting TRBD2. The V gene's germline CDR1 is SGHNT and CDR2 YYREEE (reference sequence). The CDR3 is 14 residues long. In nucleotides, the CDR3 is TGTGCCAGCAACCCCGGCGGGAGGATGAACGATCAGTACTTC. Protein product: CASNPGGRMNDQYF.

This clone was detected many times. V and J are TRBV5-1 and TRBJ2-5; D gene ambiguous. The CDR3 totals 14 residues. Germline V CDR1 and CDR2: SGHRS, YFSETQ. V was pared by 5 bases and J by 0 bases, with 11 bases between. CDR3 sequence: CASRRAEYQETQYF. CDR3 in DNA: TGCGCCAGCAGACGGGCGGAGTACCAAGAGACCCAGTACTTC.